This T cell receptor (beta chain) appears in the sequencing data of a study of blood T cell repertoires in COVID-19. As for the study in general: Both acute and convalescent COVID-19 samples were obtained from the United States, Italy and Spain.

Looked up from germline, CDR1 is MGHRA and CDR2 is YSYEKL. This CDR3 spans 11 amino acids. V was clipped by 8 bases and J by 7 bases; unmatched bases: 4. Per the authors' pipeline: Nucleated cell number was recorded as an estimate derived from reference gene primer amplification. The assay was immunoSEQ multiplex PCR, and TCRdb's table has in-frame clones only and misses some. V, J and clone size were drawn from that table, and D and trimming were deduced from the DNA. The table has about 170,000 clones, approximately 90% seen once. Sequenced sample: peripheral blood. This clonotype was sampled from a man aged 50-60 years who had recovered from COVID-19. The genes are TRBV4-1 and TRBJ2-5; TRBD2 matches at 7 bases. The chain's CDR3 is CASLGGRTQYF. The CDR3 DNA follows: TGCGCCAGCTTGGGCGGGAGGACCCAGTACTTC.